Shown below are 30 T cell receptor beta chains from a single sample sequenced in a study of cytomegalovirus exposure and HLA in healthy donors. PCR used 60 Vbeta primers and 13 Jbeta primers. Only in-frame clones appear in the TCRdb table, and some are missing; sequencing was by immunoSEQ multiplex PCR. The data show 110,000 or so clones, approximately 80% seen once. Source material: PBMCs. The receptors derive from a woman in her twenties or thirties in good health and CMV-seropositive.

V and J are TRBV15 and TRBJ2-5; possibly TRBD1 for D (6 bases). V gave up 0 bases and J gave up 2 bases, with 16 bases separating them. CDR3 size: 17 residues. Per the germline V gene, CDR1 is LNHNV and CDR2 is YYDKDF (reference sequence). The CDR3 protein is CATSRDDRTALQETQYF. CDR3 DNA: TGTGCCACCAGCAGAGACGATCGGACAGCCCTACAAGAGACCCAGTACTTC.

The chain joins TRBV30 to TRBJ1-1, with 9 bases lining up with TRBD1. V trimming: 0 bases; J trimming: 5 bases; junction bases outside the gene matches: 16. This CDR3 region has 18 residues. Germline assignment: CDR1 GTSNPN and CDR2 SVGIG (reference sequence). CDR3 nucleotide sequence: TGTGCCTGGAGTGTACTATTCGGACAGGGGAGGGGACGGACTGAAGCTTTCTTT. Protein product: CAWSVLFGQGRGRTEAFF.

V usage is TRBV6-1 and J usage is TRBJ1-1; unclear D gene. Per germline, CDR1 MNHNS and CDR2 SASEGT. The V and J ends lost 1 base and 0 bases respectively, with 9 bases between them. This CDR3 region has 15 residues. The CDR3 DNA reads TGTGCCAGCAGTGAAGGTGTAGCCGTGAACACTGAAGCTTTCTTT. Translated: CASSEGVAVNTEAFF.

The rearrangement joins TRBV30 to TRBJ1-1, with 7 bases that match TRBD1. CDR1 and CDR2 (germline): GTSNPN, SVGIG (reference sequence). CDR3 length: 14 amino acids. V dropped 1 base and J dropped 0; count of bases not matched to a gene: 2. Here the CDR3 DNA reads TGTGCCTGGAGTGGTGGGACAGTGAACACTGAAGCTTTCTTT. Translated, it gives CAWSGGTVNTEAFF.

This rearrangement joins TRBV10-3 to TRBJ1-2; 8 positions agree with TRBD1. This CDR3 comprises 17 residues. Unmatched junction bases numbered 13, after V lost 3 bases and J lost 4 bases. Germline V gene sequence: CDR1 ENHRY, CDR2 SYGVKD. The CDR3 is CAISESAGGASGYGYTF. The CDR3 DNA sequence: TGTGCCATCAGTGAATCGGCAGGGGGCGCGAGCGGCTATGGCTACACCTTC.

This clone was detected once. V gene TRBV28 combines with J gene TRBJ2-5, with D uncertain. The J call may not be correct, given that the DNA end is closer to TRBJ2-7. The CDR3 consists of 12 residues. Per the germline V gene, CDR1 is MDHEN and CDR2 is SYDVKM. This CDR3 reads CASSLAGYEQYF. The CDR3 DNA reads as TGTGCCAGCAGTTTAGCAGGTTACGAGCAGTACTTC.

The table lists this clone with a few counts. This sequence joins TRBV6-1 and TRBJ1-2; D gene ambiguous. This CDR3 is 14 amino acids long. Germline lookup yields CDR1 MNHNS and CDR2 SASEGT. The ends were cut back, 3 bases at V and 4 bases at J, with 12 bases in the middle. CDR3: CASSDIPRSYGYTF. The CDR3 coding sequence is TGTGCCAGCAGTGATATCCCCAGAAGCTATGGCTACACCTTC.

The rearrangement uses TRBV10-3 and TRBJ1-5; D gene ambiguous. V was clipped by 5 bases and J by 7 bases, with 12 bases between them. This CDR3 has 13 residues. The germline V gene has CDR1 ENHRY and CDR2 SYGVKD. The DNA of the CDR3 is TGTGCCATCAGTATGAGGGAGGAACAGCCCCAGCATTTT. Its translation: CAISMREEQPQHF.

The chain joins TRBV18 to TRBJ2-1; TRBD1 might be the D (5 bases). Germline loops: CDR1 KGHSH, CDR2 LQKENI. This CDR3 is 14 amino acids long. The germline V and J ends were trimmed by 3 bases and 8 bases, with 14 bases remaining between them. The CDR3, as DNA: TGTGCCAGCTCACCTCAAACGACCAGGGATGAGCAGTTCTTC. Translation gives CASSPQTTRDEQFF.

The chain is built from TRBV4-2 and TRBJ2-7, with 8 bases that match TRBD2. CDR1 LGHNA and CDR2 YNFKEQ come from the germline V gene. The length of the CDR3 is 14 residues. V was clipped by 1 base and J by 3 bases; unmatched bases: 2. The CDR3: CASSQGSGSYEQYF. CDR3 coding DNA: TGTGCCAGCAGCCAAGGGAGCGGGAGCTACGAGCAGTACTTC.

The DNA of the CDR3 is TGTGCCAGCAGCTTGGAAACAGGGGGACACACCATATATTTT. The encoded protein is CASSLETGGHTIYF. The V call is TRBV5-4, the J call TRBJ1-3, with TRBD1 matching 8 bases. Germline lookup yields CDR1 SGHNT and CDR2 YYREEE (reference sequence). The CDR3 extends over 14 amino acids. V lost 0 bases and J lost 8; bases outside the gene matches: 4.

The chain links TRBV6-5 to TRBJ1-1; D might be TRBD1 (5 bases). V shed 2 bases and J shed 7 bases, with 11 bases lying between them. The CDR3 extends over 13 amino acids. Germline CDR1 is MNHEY and CDR2 is SVGAGI. CDR3 amino acids: CASSYGGLGEAFF. CDR3 in DNA: TGTGCCAGCAGTTACGGGGGGTTGGGTGAAGCTTTCTTT.

The V and J genes are TRBV7-6 and TRBJ2-7; TRBD1 might be the D (6 bases). The CDR3 runs 14 residues. Trimming removed 5 bases at V and 3 bases at J, with 14 bases between. Per the germline V gene, CDR1 is SGHVS and CDR2 is FNYEAQ. The CDR3 bases are TGTGCCAGCAGCCCCAGCAAGGACAGCTACGAGCAGTACTTC. It yields the protein CASSPSKDSYEQYF. Complete variable domain (other parts from reference TRBV7-6 and TRBJ2-7): GAGVSQSPRYKVTKRGQDVALRCDPISGHVSLYWYRQALGQGPEFLTYFNYEAQQDKSGLPNDRFSAERPEGSISTLTIQRTEQRDSAMYRCASSPSKDSYEQYFGPGTRLTVT.

This chain links TRBV7-2 with TRBJ1-2; 11 bases match TRBD1. Germline V gene data show CDR1 as SGHTA and CDR2 as FQGNSA. The CDR3 is 14 residues long. V lost 6 bases and J lost 1; bases outside the gene matches: 1. CDR3 residues: CASRGQGVNYGYTF. In nucleotides, the CDR3 is TGTGCCAGCAGGGGACAGGGGGTTAACTATGGCTACACCTTC.

V usage is TRBV5-5 and J usage is TRBJ1-5; D unresolved. This CDR3 is 14 amino acids long. The germline V and J ends were trimmed by 2 bases and 4 bases, with 10 bases remaining between them. Germline-derived CDR1 and CDR2 are SGHKS and YYEKEE (reference sequence). The CDR3, as DNA: TGTGCCAGCAGCTTCCGGGAGGGAAATCAGCCCCAGCATTTT. Protein product: CASSFREGNQPQHF. Full variable domain (rest looked up from reference TRBV5-5 and TRBJ1-5): DAGVTQSPTHLIKTRGQQVTLRCSPISGHKSVSWYQQVLGQGPQFIFQYYEKEERGRGNFPDRFSARQFPNYSSELNVNALLLGDSALYLCASSFREGNQPQHFGDGTRLSIL.

V usage is TRBV6-1 and J usage is TRBJ2-7; D call uncertain. CDR3 size: 14 residues. Germline V CDR1 and CDR2: MNHNS, SASEGT. V was pared by 2 bases and J by 0 bases, with 8 bases between. The CDR3 DNA is TGTGCCAGCAGTGAATCGGCGGCCTCCTACGAGCAGTACTTC. Translated, it gives CASSESAASYEQYF.

This chain joins TRBV5-1 and TRBJ2-1, with 7 nucleotides matching TRBD1. Germline V CDR1 and CDR2: SGHRS, YFSETQ. Unmatched junction bases numbered 8, after V lost 2 bases and J lost 0 bases. The CDR3 is 17 residues long. CDR3 nucleotide sequence: TGCGCCAGCAGCTTAGGACAGGCGTTTAGCTCCTACAATGAGCAGTTCTTC. This gives the protein CASSLGQAFSSYNEQFF.

The V and J genes are TRBV7-6 and TRBJ1-6; TRBD1 matches 7 bases. With V trimmed by 3 bases and J by 9 bases, 5 bases remained unmatched. The CDR3 length is 14 residues. CDR1 is SGHVS and CDR2 is FNYEAQ in the germline V gene. CDR3 region: CASSLGQRSSPLHF. DNA for the CDR3: TGTGCCAGCAGCTTGGGACAGCGGAGTTCACCCCTCCACTTT.

This rearrangement joins TRBV19 to TRBJ2-3; 8 bases map to TRBD2. This CDR3 is built from 14 residues. V trimming: 7 bases; J trimming: 3 bases; junction bases outside the gene matches: 6. Germline lookup yields CDR1 LNHDA and CDR2 SQIVND (reference sequence). The CDR3 sequence: CASNQREITDTQYF. CDR3 DNA sequence: TGTGCCAGTAATCAGCGGGAGATAACAGATACGCAGTATTTT.

The chain has TRBV7-6 and TRBJ2-3, with 9 bases fitting TRBD2. The CDR3 extends over 14 amino acids. Germline CDR1 is SGHVS and CDR2 is FNYEAQ. Trimming removed 3 bases from V and 7 bases from J; junction bases left unmatched: 5. The CDR3 coding sequence is TGTGCCAGCAGCTTGGGCGGGGGGGGTAATACGCAGTATTTT. This gives the protein CASSLGGGGNTQYF.

Only one count was recorded for this clone. The gene calls are TRBV7-2 and TRBJ1-2; D ambiguous. This CDR3 has 14 amino acids. Germline CDR1 is SGHTA and CDR2 is FQGNSA. The V and J ends lost 1 base and 5 bases respectively, with 11 bases between them. CDR3 protein: CASSLGLGGYGYTF. Written as DNA, the CDR3 is TGTGCCAGCAGCTTAGGTCTCGGCGGGTATGGCTACACCTTC.

The V call is TRBV4-2, the J call TRBJ2-5, with D perhaps matching TRBD2 (5 bases). The ends were cut back, 3 bases at V and 13 bases at J, with 15 bases in the middle. Per germline, CDR1 LGHNA and CDR2 YNFKEQ. The CDR3 contains 12 residues. The CDR3 bases are TGTGCCAGCAGCCAGGGTGGAGGTAGTCGGTACTTC. It codes for CASSQGGGSRYF.

This clone has a single count. The rearrangement joins TRBV5-6 to TRBJ1-1; 9 positions match TRBD1. The germline V gene encodes CDR1 SGHDT and CDR2 YYEEEE. The ends lost 2 bases at V and 1 base at J; junction bases unmatched: 9. The CDR3 covers 17 residues. The CDR3 is CASSFDLQGARNTEAFF. The CDR3 nucleotides read TGTGCCAGCAGCTTTGACCTACAGGGGGCCAGGAACACTGAAGCTTTCTTT. Filled out from reference TRBV5-6 and TRBJ1-1, the complete variable domain reads DAGVTQSPTHLIKTRGQQVTLRCSPKSGHDTVSWYQQALGQGPQFIFQYYEEEERQRGNFPDRFSGHQFPNYSSELNVNALLLGDSALYLCASSFDLQGARNTEAFFGQGTRLTVV.

The chain carries TRBV7-2 and TRBJ2-1; 10 bases map to TRBD1. The V gene end was trimmed by 3 bases and the J gene end by 14 bases; junction bases not matched to a gene: 10. The CDR3 runs to 14 residues. Germline CDR1 and CDR2: SGHTA and FQGNSA. Here the CDR3 reads CASSLIPGQGMKFF. CDR3 DNA sequence: TGTGCCAGCAGCTTGATACCGGGACAGGGGATGAAGTTCTTC. The entire variable domain, with the rest obtained from reference TRBV7-2 and TRBJ2-1, is as follows: GAGVSQSPSNKVTEKGKDVELRCDPISGHTALYWYRQSLGQGLEFLIYFQGNSAPDKSGLPSDRFSAERTGGSVSTLTIQRTQQEDSAVYLCASSLIPGQGMKFFGPGTRLTVL.

V and J are TRBV5-4 and TRBJ2-3; D might be TRBD2 (6 bases). CDR1 SGHNT and CDR2 YYREEE come from the germline V gene (reference sequence). V lost 4 bases and J 0 bases, leaving 12 bases between the germline ends. This CDR3 contains 15 residues. Here the CDR3 DNA reads TGTGCCAGCAGCCGGGCGGGGCTGAGCACAGATACGCAGTATTTT. Protein: CASSRAGLSTDTQYF.

This clone was counted a few times. The V and J genes are TRBV4-1 and TRBJ1-2, with unresolved D. Germline loops: CDR1 MGHRA, CDR2 YSYEKL. The germline V and J ends were trimmed by 5 bases and 7 bases, with 11 bases remaining between them. This CDR3 has 12 amino acids. The CDR3: CASSGLTSGYTF. The DNA for the CDR3 is TGCGCCAGCAGCGGACTTACGAGTGGCTACACCTTC.

This clone was detected only a few times. J is TRBJ1-5 and V is TRBV27; no clear D gene. Looked up from germline, CDR1 is MNHEY and CDR2 is SMNVEV (reference sequence). The CDR3 extends over 16 amino acids. Between the trimmed V and J ends, which lost 0 bases and 2 bases, there was a span of 11 bases. The CDR3 region has the DNA TGTGCCAGCAGTTTATCATCCGGGTCGGGCAATCAGCCCCAGCATTTT. This codes for CASSLSSGSGNQPQHF.

The rearrangement joins TRBV4-1 to TRBJ1-5; D call uncertain. Trimming took off 4 bases at V and 3 bases at J, with 16 bases between the two ends. From germline, CDR1 is MGHRA and CDR2 YSYEKL. The CDR3 is 16 amino acids. The CDR3 sequence: CASSPMGLLFNQPQHF. As DNA, the CDR3 is TGCGCCAGCAGCCCGATGGGCCTCCTTTTCAATCAGCCCCAGCATTTT.

The chain carries TRBV27 and TRBJ2-5; tentatively, D is TRBD1 (5 bases). With the DNA end fitting TRBJ2-7 better, the J assignment may be wrong. The CDR3 covers 14 residues. The germline V gene has CDR1 MNHEY and CDR2 SMNVEV (reference sequence). CDR3 in amino acids: CASSLGRQFNEQYF. DNA of the CDR3: TGTGCCAGCAGTTTAGGGCGACAGTTCAACGAGCAGTACTTC.

The chain recombines TRBV11-3 with TRBJ1-4; TRBD1 might be the D (6 bases). This CDR3 spans 16 amino acids. Trimming shortened V by 5 bases and J by 5 bases, and 18 bases separated the two germline ends. CDR1 is SGHNT and CDR2 is YENEEA in the germline V gene. The CDR3 sequence is CASSRTRQDPNEKLFF. The CDR3 DNA follows: TGTGCCAGCAGCCGCACACGACAGGACCCGAATGAAAAACTGTTTTTT.